These 21 T cell receptor beta chains were sequenced from one sample in a study of human T cells and chemical hapten exposure. Each CDR3 protein is one row after TCRdb ran MiXCR on the RACE reads. Seen here are 30,000 or so distinct CDR3 sequences, around 6% observed once, and the top ten hold about 5.6%. Indicated time point: patch test 3, about 24 weeks after DPC sensitization. Treatment of the sample: therapeutic diphenylcyclopropenone sensitization with weekly scalp DPC. The source was whole blood, collected in connection with sensitization to the hapten diphenylcyclopropenone (DPC). The receptor set was obtained from a man younger than 40 with alopecia areata. Some clones in this sample may be carry-over from other donors' samples.

This clonotype showed up many times. DNA of the CDR3: TGTGCCAGCAGTTACTCCGTCGTGGGTAACAATTCACCCCTCCACTTT. This sequence encodes CASSYSVVGNNSPLHF. This chain connects TRBV6-6 to TRBJ1-6; D is ambiguous. Germline V gene lookup returns CDR1 MNHNY and CDR2 SVGAGI (reference sequence). This CDR3 spans 16 amino acids. Trimming pared 0 bases from V and 7 bases from J, leaving 13 bases between.

This clonotype counts as medium-sized. The V gene is TRBV7-9, the J gene TRBJ2-3; 8 bases fit TRBD2. This CDR3 contains 14 residues. Germline CDR1 SEHNR, CDR2 FQNEAQ (reference sequence). V shed 5 bases and J 4 bases; nucleotides not matched to a gene: 5. Written as DNA, the CDR3 is TGTGCCAGCAGCGCGGGACTAGGCGCAGATACGCAGTATTTT. Its protein is CASSAGLGADTQYF.

This clonotype was seen many times. The CDR3 DNA is TGTGCCAGCAGCGCCCACAACAGGGTTTCCCCCTATGGCTACACCTTC. Its protein is CASSAHNRVSPYGYTF. The V gene is TRBV11-2, the J gene TRBJ1-2; maybe TRBD1 (6 bases). V was clipped by 5 bases and J by 4 bases, with 20 bases between them. The CDR3 spans 16 residues. Germline CDR1 reads SGHAT; CDR2 reads FQNNGV.

This clonotype came up a few times. CDR3 sequence (DNA): TGCAGTGCTTCGACTAGCGGGGGGTCCTACAATGAGCAGTTCTTC. The encoded protein is CSASTSGGSYNEQFF. This rearrangement joins TRBV20-1 to TRBJ2-1; 13 nucleotides agree with TRBD2. J lost 1 base, V lost 5 bases, and 2 bases had no gene match. CDR1 and CDR2 from the germline V gene are DFQATT and SNEGSKA (reference sequence). This CDR3 has 15 residues.

Many counts were recorded for this clonotype. The rearrangement joins TRBV3-1 to TRBJ2-3; D gene ambiguous. The V end was cut by 4 bases, the J end by 6 bases, with 5 bases between. In germline, CDR1 is LGHDT, CDR2 YNNKEL (reference sequence). The CDR3 contains 11 residues. The CDR3 nucleotides are TGTGCCAGCAGCCTTCTGGATACGCAGTATTTT. As protein: CASSLLDTQYF.

This clonotype was counted many times. The rearrangement links TRBV7-8 to TRBJ2-7, with 8 bases aligning to TRBD2. V trimming: 5 bases; J trimming: 0 bases; junction bases outside the gene matches: 9. This CDR3 comprises 16 residues. Per the germline V gene, CDR1 is SGHVS and CDR2 is FQNEAQ. This CDR3 reads CASSADTSGYSYEQYF. In DNA form, the CDR3 reads TGTGCCAGCAGCGCCGATACTAGCGGTTACTCCTACGAGCAGTACTTC.

This clonotype has ten or more counts. This chain uses TRBV7-3 with TRBJ1-1, with TRBD1 as a possible D gene (6 bases). CDR3 length equals 12 residues. Trimming removed 4 bases at V and 9 bases at J, with 12 bases between. The germline V gene encodes CDR1 SGHTA and CDR2 FQGTGA. The CDR3, as DNA: TGTGCCAGCAGCTCCTTGGACAGACAAGCTTTCTTT. Residues: CASSSLDRQAFF.

This clonotype was counted many times. V and J are TRBV14 and TRBJ2-5, with 8 bases that match TRBD2. Germline V lookup: CDR1 SGHDN, CDR2 FVKESK. Losses at the gene ends were 2 bases for V and 1 base for J; bases not matched to a gene: 3. The CDR3 sequence is 15 residues long. This chain's CDR3 is CASSQTLAGQETQYF. The CDR3 DNA sequence: TGTGCCAGCAGCCAAACCCTAGCGGGCCAAGAGACCCAGTACTTC.

This clonotype was recorded many times. The chain links TRBV12-3 or TRBV12-4 to TRBJ2-1; D is unclear. The CDR3 contains 13 residues. Trimming removed 6 bases from V and 12 bases from J, with 18 bases in between. The CDR3 region is CASSRPGQPRQFF. The CDR3 DNA reads as TGTGCCAGCAGCCGTCCGGGCCAGCCCAGGCAGTTCTTC.

Many counts were recorded for this clonotype. The chain couples TRBV6-2 or TRBV6-3 to TRBJ1-2; TRBD1 matches at 8 bases. The germline CDR1 and CDR2 sequences are MNHEY and SVGEGT. Trimming took 7 bases from V and 4 from J; bases not matched to a gene: 8. This CDR3 has 14 residues. In DNA, the CDR3 is TGTGCCAGCACTCCCGGACAGGGCCTCTATGGCTACACCTTC. This codes for CASTPGQGLYGYTF.

This clonotype is labeled medium-sized. This chain joins TRBV7-7 and TRBJ2-5; D possibly corresponds to TRBD2 (6 bases). Per germline, CDR1 SSHAT and CDR2 FNYEAQ (reference sequence). This CDR3 comprises 14 residues. Written as DNA, the CDR3 is TGTGCTAGCTCCACAGCCGGAGGGCAAGAGACCCAGTACTTC. Protein: CASSTAGGQETQYF.

This clonotype was recorded at least ten times. The chain has TRBV6-1 and TRBJ2-7; 10 nucleotides align to TRBD1. The CDR3 sequence is 14 residues long. V trimming: 6 bases; J trimming: 2 bases; junction bases outside the gene matches: 4. The germline CDR1 and CDR2 sequences are MNHNS and SASEGT. CDR3 DNA sequence: TGTGCCAGCAGGGGGGGACAGGGGCCCTACGAGCAGTACTTC. Translated: CASRGGQGPYEQYF.

This clonotype was counted many times. The chain carries TRBV19 and TRBJ2-2; D possibly corresponds to TRBD1 (6 bases). This CDR3 has 15 amino acids. The V gene's germline CDR1 is LNHDA and CDR2 SQIVND (reference sequence). V was trimmed by 5 bases and J by 6 bases, leaving 16 bases between them. The CDR3 is CASSPQGTLPGELFF. The CDR3 DNA sequence: TGTGCCAGTAGTCCGCAGGGGACCCTTCCCGGGGAGCTGTTTTTT. Full variable domain (missing parts from reference TRBV19 and TRBJ2-2): DGGITQSPKYLFRKEGQNVTLSCEQNLNHDAMYWYRQDPGQGLRLIYYSQIVNDFQKGDIAEGYSVSREKKESFPLTVTSAQKNPTAFYLCASSPQGTLPGELFFGEGSRLTVL.

This clonotype was seen many times. This chain uses TRBV27 with TRBJ2-2, with D perhaps TRBD1 (6 bases). Trimming removed 2 bases from V and 4 bases from J, with 14 bases in between. The CDR3 has 16 amino acids. The germline V gene encodes CDR1 MNHEY and CDR2 SMNVEV (reference sequence). Here the CDR3 reads CASSLSTGYSTGELFF. The DNA of the CDR3 is TGTGCCAGCAGTTTAAGCACAGGGTATAGCACCGGGGAGCTGTTTTTT.

There are many counts of this clonotype. The chain employs TRBV19 and TRBJ1-5; D is unresolved. The germline V gene has CDR1 LNHDA and CDR2 SQIVND (reference sequence). The CDR3 loop spans 16 amino acids. The germline V and J ends were trimmed by 7 bases and 0 bases, with 16 bases remaining between them. This chain's CDR3 is CASTPNSGISNQPQHF. The CDR3 DNA reads TGTGCCAGTACCCCCAACAGTGGGATTAGCAATCAGCCCCAGCATTTT. The variable domain in full, with the rest retrieved from reference TRBV19 and TRBJ1-5, is DGGITQSPKYLFRKEGQNVTLSCEQNLNHDAMYWYRQDPGQGLRLIYYSQIVNDFQKGDIAEGYSVSREKKESFPLTVTSAQKNPTAFYLCASTPNSGISNQPQHFGDGTRLSIL.

This clonotype came up many times. The rearrangement links TRBV5-1 to TRBJ1-2; D is possibly TRBD1 (6 bases). The V gene lost 6 bases and the J gene lost 8 bases, with 17 bases spanning the gap. The CDR3 totals 13 residues. Germline-derived CDR1 and CDR2 are SGHRS and YFSETQ. The CDR3 here is CASNPTGMGGYTF. Here the CDR3 DNA reads TGCGCCAGCAACCCTACAGGGATGGGCGGCTACACCTTC.

In its sample, this clonotype was seen a few times. The V gene is TRBV7-9, the J gene TRBJ1-2; tentative D call: TRBD1 (6 bases). V shed 5 bases and J shed 6 bases, with 19 bases lying between them. CDR1 is SEHNR, CDR2 FQNEAQ, per germline (reference sequence). The CDR3 loop spans 15 amino acids. The CDR3 is CASSPQGVARDGYTF. The CDR3 DNA reads TGTGCCAGCAGCCCACAGGGCGTGGCCAGGGATGGCTACACCTTC.

At least ten counts were recorded for this clonotype. This chain connects TRBV10-2 to TRBJ2-5, with 8 bases identical to TRBD2. The junction had 2 bases not matched to a gene; V was cut back by 4 bases and J by 4 bases. Germline CDR1 and CDR2: WSHSY and SAAADI. The CDR3 length is 13 residues. The CDR3 region is CASSGLARETQYF. CDR3 DNA: TGCGCCAGCAGTGGACTAGCGAGAGAGACCCAGTACTTC.

This clonotype was seen repeatedly, ten times or more. This sequence joins TRBV30 and TRBJ2-1, with TRBD2 matching over 7 bases. V dropped 3 bases and J dropped 3; count of bases not matched to a gene: 8. This CDR3 spans 15 amino acids. Germline CDR1 is GTSNPN and CDR2 is SVGIG (reference sequence). This chain's CDR3 is CAWRHLADDYNEQFF. CDR3 nucleotides: TGTGCCTGGAGGCATCTAGCGGACGACTACAATGAGCAGTTCTTC.

This clonotype was counted ten times or more. The genes are TRBV7-2 and TRBJ2-3; TRBD2 agrees at 9 bases. V lost 3 bases and J lost 2; bases outside the gene matches: 6. The CDR3 consists of 16 residues. The germline V gene encodes CDR1 SGHTA and CDR2 FQGNSA. The CDR3 bases are TGTGCCAGCAGCTTCACTAGCGGGCATTCCACAGATACGCAGTATTTT. It translates to CASSFTSGHSTDTQYF.

This clonotype showed up just a few times. The V call is TRBV24-1, the J call TRBJ2-3; D is perhaps TRBD2 (5 bases). V shed 3 bases and J shed 0 bases, with 9 bases lying between them. This CDR3 contains 15 residues. The V gene's germline CDR1 is KGHDR and CDR2 SFDVKD. DNA of the CDR3: TGTGCCACCAGTGATCCGGCTAGCAGCACAGATACGCAGTATTTT. Its protein is CATSDPASSTDTQYF.